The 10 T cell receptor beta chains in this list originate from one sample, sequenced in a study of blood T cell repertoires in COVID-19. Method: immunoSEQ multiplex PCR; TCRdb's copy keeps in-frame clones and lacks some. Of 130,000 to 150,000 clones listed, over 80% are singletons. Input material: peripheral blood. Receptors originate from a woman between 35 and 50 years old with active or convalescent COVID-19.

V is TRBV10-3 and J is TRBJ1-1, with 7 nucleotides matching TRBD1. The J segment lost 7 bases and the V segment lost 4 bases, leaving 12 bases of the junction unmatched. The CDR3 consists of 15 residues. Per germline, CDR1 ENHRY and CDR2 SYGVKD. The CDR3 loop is CAISGLLQGGNEAFF. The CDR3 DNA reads TGTGCCATCAGTGGTCTACTTCAGGGGGGCAATGAAGCTTTCTTT.

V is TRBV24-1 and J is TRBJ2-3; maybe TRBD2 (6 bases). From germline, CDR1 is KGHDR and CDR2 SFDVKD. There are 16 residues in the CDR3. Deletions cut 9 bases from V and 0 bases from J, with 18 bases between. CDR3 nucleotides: TGTGCCACCTGCGAAGGAGGGGACCTAAGCACAGATACGCAGTATTTT. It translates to CATCEGGDLSTDTQYF.

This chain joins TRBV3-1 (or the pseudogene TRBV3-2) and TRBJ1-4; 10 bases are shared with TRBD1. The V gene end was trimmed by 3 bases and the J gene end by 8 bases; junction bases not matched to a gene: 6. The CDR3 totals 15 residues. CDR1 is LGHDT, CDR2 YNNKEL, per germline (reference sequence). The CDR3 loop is CASSHDRGRLEKLFF. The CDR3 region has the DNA TGTGCCAGCAGCCACGACAGGGGGCGCTTGGAAAAACTGTTTTTT.

CDR3 sequence reads: CASSLSGGAYNEQFF. The CDR3 DNA reads TGTGCCAGCAGTTTAAGCGGGGGGGCTTACAATGAGCAGTTCTTC. This rearrangement joins TRBV27 to TRBJ2-1; 10 nucleotides match TRBD2. CDR3 length: 15 residues. V trimming: 2 bases; J trimming: 4 bases; junction bases outside the gene matches: 2. The germline V gene encodes CDR1 MNHEY and CDR2 SMNVEV (reference sequence).

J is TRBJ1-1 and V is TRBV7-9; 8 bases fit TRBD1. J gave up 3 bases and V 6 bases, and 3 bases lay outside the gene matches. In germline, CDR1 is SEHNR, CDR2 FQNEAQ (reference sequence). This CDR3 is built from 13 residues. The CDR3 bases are TGTGCCAGCAGGAAGGACAGGGACACTGAAGCTTTCTTT. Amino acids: CASRKDRDTEAFF.

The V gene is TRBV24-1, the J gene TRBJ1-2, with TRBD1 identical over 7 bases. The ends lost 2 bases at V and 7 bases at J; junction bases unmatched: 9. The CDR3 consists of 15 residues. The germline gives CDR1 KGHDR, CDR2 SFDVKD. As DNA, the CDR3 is TGTGCCACCAGTGATTCCGTGAGGGGGCAAGGTGGCTACACCTTC. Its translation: CATSDSVRGQGGYTF.

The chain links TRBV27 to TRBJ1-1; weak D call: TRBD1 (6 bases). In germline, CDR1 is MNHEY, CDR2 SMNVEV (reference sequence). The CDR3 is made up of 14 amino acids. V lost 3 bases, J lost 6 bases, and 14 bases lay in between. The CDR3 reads CASSFSPDSPEAFF. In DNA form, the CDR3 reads TGTGCCAGCAGTTTTTCCCCGGACAGTCCTGAAGCTTTCTTT.

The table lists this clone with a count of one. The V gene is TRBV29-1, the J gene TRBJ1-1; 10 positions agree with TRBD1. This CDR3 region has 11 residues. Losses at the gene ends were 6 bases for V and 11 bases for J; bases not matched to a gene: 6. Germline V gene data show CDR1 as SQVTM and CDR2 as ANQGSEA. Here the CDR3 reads CSVSGTGAAFF. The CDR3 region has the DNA TGCAGCGTCTCCGGGACAGGGGCCGCTTTCTTT.

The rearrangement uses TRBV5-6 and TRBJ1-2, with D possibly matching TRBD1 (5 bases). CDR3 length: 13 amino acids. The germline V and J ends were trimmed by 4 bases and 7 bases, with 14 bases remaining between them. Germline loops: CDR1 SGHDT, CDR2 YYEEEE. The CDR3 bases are TGTGCCAGCAGCGCCCTAGGACACCTTGGCTACACCTTC. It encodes CASSALGHLGYTF.

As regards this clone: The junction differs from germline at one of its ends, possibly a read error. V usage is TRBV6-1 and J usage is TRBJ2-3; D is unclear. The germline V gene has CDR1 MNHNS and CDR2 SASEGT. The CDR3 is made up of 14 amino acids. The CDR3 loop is CASTEAFFLDTQYF. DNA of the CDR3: TGTGCCAGCACTGAAGCGTTCTTTTTGGATACGCAGTATTTT.